This TCR beta chain was profiled in a study of tumor-infiltrating lymphocytes in primary liver carcinoma. This clonotype was counted at least ten times. Unsorted bulk tissue, about 19-30 mg of it, served as the source for co-extraction of RNA and DNA. A constant-region primer served to make TCR beta cDNA from roughly 500 ng total RNA. Construction of TCR beta libraries relied on three successive nested multiplex PCR rounds employing slightly modified ARM-PCR. Two initial PCR rounds of about 10 cycles each paired TRBV1-TRBV30 forward primers with a C-beta reverse primer. Via MiXCR, TCRdb re-called the multiplex PCR reads, giving one row per CDR3 protein. The table lists some 94,000 distinct CDR3 sequences, roughly 69% of them singletons. Germline lookup yields CDR1 MNHEY and CDR2 SVGAGI. V was trimmed by 3 bases and J by 1 base, leaving 8 bases between them. The CDR3 runs 14 residues.

The V call is TRBV6-5, the J call TRBJ2-3; unclear D gene. Sequenced: liver tumor tissue from sampling region 5. Subset specified: tumor region T5, tumor centre. This clonotype was obtained from a woman in her sixties with primary liver carcinoma and hepatitis B virus infection. CDR3 sequence reads: CASSYVSGTDTQYF. CDR3 sequence (DNA): TGTGCCAGCAGTTATGTGTCCGGCACAGATACGCAGTATTTT.